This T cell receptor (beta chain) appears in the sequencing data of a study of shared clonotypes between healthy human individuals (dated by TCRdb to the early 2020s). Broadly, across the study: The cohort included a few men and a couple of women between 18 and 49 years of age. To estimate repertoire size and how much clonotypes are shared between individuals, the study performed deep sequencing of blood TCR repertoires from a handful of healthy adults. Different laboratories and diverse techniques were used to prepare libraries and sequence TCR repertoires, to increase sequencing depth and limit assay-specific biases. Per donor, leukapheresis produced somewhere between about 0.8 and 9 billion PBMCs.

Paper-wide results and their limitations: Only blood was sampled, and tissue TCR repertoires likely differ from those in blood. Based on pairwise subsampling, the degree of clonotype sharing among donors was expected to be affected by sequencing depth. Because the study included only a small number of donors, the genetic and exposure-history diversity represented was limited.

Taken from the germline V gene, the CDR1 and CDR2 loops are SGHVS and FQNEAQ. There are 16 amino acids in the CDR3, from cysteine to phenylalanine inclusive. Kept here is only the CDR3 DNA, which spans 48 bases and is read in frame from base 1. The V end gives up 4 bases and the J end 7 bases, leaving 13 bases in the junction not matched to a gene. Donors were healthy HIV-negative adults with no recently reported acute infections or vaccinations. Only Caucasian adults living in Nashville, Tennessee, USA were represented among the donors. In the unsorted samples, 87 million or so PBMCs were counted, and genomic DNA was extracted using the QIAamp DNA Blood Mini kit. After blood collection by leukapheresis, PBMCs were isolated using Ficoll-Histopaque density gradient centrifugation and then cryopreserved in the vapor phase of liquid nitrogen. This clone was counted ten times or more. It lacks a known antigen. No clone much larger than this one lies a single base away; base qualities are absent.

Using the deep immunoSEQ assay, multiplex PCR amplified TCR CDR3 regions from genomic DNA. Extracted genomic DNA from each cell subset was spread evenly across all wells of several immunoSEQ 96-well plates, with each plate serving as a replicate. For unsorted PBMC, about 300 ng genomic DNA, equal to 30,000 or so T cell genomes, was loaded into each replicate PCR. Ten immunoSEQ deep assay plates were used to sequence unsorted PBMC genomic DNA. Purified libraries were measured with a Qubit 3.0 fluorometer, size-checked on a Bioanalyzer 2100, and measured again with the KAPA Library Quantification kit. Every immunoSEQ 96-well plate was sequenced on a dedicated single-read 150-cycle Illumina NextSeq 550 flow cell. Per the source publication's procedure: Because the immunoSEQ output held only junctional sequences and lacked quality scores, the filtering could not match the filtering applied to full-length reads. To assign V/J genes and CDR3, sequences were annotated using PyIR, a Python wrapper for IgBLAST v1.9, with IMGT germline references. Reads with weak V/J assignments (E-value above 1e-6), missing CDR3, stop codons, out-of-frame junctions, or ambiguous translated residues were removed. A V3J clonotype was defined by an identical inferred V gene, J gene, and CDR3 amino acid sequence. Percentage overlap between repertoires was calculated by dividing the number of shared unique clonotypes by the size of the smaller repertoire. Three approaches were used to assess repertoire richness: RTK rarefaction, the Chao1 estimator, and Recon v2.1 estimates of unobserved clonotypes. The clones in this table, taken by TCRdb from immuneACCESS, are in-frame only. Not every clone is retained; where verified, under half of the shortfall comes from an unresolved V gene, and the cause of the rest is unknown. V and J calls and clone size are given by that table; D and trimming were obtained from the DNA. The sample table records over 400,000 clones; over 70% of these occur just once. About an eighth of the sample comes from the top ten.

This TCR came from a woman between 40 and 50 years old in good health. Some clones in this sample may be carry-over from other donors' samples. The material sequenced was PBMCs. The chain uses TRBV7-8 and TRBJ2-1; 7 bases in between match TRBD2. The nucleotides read TGTGCCAGCAGCTCCTGGGGGAGGGCCGAGAGGAATGAGCAGTTCTTC. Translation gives CASSSWGRAERNEQFF.